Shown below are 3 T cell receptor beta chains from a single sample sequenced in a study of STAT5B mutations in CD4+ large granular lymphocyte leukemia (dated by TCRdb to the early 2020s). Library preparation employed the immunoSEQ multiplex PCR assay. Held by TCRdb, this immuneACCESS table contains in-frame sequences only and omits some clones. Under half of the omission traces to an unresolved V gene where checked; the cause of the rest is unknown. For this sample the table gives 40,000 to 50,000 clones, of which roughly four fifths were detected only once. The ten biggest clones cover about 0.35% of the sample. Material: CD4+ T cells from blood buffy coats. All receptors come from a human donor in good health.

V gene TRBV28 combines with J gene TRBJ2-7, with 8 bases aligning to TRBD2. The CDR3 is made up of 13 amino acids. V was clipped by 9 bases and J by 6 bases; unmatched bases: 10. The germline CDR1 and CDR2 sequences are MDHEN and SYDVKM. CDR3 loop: CASYSGAEGEQYF. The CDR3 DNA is TGTGCCAGTTATAGCGGGGCCGAAGGCGAGCAGTACTTC.

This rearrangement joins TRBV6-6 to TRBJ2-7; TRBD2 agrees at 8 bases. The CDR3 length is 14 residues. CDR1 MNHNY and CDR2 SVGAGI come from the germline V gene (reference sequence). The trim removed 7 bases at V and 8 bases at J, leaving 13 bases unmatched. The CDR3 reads CASTNGGGVRQQYF. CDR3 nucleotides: TGTGCCAGCACCAACGGGGGGGGAGTTAGGCAGCAGTACTTC.

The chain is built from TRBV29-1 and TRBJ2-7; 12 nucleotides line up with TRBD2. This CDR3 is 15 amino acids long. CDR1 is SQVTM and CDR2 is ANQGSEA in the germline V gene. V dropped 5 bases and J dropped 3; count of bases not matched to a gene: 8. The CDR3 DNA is TGCAGCGTTCGAGGACTAGCGGGAAACCGCTACGAGCAGTACTTC. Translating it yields CSVRGLAGNRYEQYF.